This T cell receptor (beta chain) derives from a study of cytomegalovirus exposure and HLA in healthy donors. PCR used 60 Vbeta primers and 13 Jbeta primers. Using immunoSEQ multiplex PCR, the repertoire was profiled, and TCRdb retains in-frame clones only, with some absent. The sample comprises approximately 130,000 clones, 70% to 85% of which are singletons, and less than 3% rests with the top ten. The sequence derives from a man aged 45-65 years in good health and CMV-seronegative. Sequencing was done on a sample of PBMCs.

This CDR3 is CASSQGQGVGNTIYF. The DNA for the CDR3 is TGCGCCAGCAGCCAAGGACAGGGGGTAGGAAACACCATATATTTT. The V and J genes are TRBV4-3 and TRBJ1-3; 9 bases map to TRBD1. The V segment lost 1 base and the J segment 4 bases; nucleotides outside the gene matches: 2. The CDR3 runs 15 residues. CDR1 and CDR2 (germline): LGHNA, YSLEER.